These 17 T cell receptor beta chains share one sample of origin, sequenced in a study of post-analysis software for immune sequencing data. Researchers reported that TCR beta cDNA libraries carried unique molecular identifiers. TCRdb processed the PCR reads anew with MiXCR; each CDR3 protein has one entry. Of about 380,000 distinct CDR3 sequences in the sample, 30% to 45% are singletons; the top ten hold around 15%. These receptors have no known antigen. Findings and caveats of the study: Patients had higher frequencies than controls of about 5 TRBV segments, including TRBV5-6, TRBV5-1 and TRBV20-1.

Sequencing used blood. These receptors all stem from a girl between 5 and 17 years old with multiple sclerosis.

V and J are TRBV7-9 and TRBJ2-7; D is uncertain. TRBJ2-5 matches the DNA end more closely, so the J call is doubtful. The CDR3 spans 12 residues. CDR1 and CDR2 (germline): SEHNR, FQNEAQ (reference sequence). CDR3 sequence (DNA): TGTGCCAGCAGCTTAGAACAAAAGACCCAGTACTTC. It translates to CASSLEQKTQYF.

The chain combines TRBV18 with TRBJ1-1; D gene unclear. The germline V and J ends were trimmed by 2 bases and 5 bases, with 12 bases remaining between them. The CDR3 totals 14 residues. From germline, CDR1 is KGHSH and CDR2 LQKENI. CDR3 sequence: CASSPRPRETEAFF. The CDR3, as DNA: TGTGCCAGCTCACCAAGACCGAGGGAGACTGAAGCTTTCTTT.

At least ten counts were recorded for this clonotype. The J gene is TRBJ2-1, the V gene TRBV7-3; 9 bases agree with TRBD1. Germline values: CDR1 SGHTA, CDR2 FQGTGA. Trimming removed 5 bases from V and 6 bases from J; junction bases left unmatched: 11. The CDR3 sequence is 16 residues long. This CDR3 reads CASSPFTGGIPNEQFF. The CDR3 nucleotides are TGTGCCAGCAGCCCGTTTACAGGGGGCATCCCCAATGAGCAGTTCTTC.

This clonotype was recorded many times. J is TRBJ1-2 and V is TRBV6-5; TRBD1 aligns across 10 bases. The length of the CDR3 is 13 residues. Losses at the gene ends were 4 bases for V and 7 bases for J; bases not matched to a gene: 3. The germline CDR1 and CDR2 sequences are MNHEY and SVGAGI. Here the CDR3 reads CASSLGQGGGYTF. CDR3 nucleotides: TGTGCCAGCAGTTTAGGACAGGGGGGTGGCTACACCTTC.

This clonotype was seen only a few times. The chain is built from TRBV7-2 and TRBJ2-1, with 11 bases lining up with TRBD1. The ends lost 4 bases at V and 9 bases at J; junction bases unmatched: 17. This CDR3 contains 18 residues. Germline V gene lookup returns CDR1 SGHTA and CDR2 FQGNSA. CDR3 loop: CASSSGGIWTGGAGEQFF. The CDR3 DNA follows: TGTGCCAGCAGCTCCGGAGGGATATGGACAGGGGGCGCGGGTGAGCAGTTCTTC.

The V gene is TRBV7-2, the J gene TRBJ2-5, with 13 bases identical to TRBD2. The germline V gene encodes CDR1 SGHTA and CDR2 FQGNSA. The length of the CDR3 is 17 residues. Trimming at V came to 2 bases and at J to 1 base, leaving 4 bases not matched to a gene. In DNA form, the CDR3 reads TGTGCCAGCAGCTTATGGAGACTAGCGGGGGGCCAAGAGACCCAGTACTTC. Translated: CASSLWRLAGGQETQYF.

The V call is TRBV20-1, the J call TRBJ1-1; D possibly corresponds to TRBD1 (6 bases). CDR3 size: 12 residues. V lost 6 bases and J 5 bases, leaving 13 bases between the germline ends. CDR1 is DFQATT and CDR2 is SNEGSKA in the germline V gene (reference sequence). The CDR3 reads CSAPRGATEAFF. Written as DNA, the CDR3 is TGCAGTGCACCGAGGGGGGCGACTGAAGCTTTCTTT.

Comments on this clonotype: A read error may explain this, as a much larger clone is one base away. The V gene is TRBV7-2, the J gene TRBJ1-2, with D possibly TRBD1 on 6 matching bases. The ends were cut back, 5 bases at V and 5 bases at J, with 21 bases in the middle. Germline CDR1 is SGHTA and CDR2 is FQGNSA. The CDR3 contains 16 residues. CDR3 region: CASSPLGAGTGYGYTF. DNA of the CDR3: TGTGCCAGCAGCCCTTTGGGGGCCGGGACTGGGTATGGCTACACCTTC.

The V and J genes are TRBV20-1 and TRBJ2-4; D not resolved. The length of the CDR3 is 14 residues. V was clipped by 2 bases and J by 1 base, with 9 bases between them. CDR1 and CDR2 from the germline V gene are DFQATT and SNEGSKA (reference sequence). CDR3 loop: CSARIGWAKNIQYF. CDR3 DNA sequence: TGCAGTGCTAGAATCGGCTGGGCCAAAAACATTCAGTACTTC.

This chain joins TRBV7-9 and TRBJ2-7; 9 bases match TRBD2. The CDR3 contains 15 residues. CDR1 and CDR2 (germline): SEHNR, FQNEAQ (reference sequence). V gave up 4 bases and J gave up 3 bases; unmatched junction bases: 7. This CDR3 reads CASSSRLADNYEQYF. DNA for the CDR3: TGTGCCAGCAGCTCCCGACTAGCGGATAACTACGAGCAGTACTTC.

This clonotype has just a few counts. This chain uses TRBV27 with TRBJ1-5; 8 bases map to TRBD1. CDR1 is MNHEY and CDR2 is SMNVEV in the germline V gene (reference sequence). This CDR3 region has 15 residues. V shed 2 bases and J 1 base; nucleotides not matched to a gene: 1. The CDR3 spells CASSLRTGSNQPQHF. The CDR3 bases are TGTGCCAGCAGTTTAAGGACAGGGAGCAATCAGCCCCAGCATTTT.

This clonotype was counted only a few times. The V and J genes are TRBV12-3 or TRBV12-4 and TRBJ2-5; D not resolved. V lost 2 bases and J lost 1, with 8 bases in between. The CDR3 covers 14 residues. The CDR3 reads CASSLSGSQETQYF. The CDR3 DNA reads TGTGCCAGCAGTTTATCGGGTTCCCAAGAGACCCAGTACTTC.

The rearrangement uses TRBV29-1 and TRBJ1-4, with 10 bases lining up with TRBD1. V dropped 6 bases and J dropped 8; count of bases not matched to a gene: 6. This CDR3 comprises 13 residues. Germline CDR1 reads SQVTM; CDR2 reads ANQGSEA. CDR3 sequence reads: CSVRQGAREKLFF. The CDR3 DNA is TGCAGCGTCCGACAGGGGGCGCGAGAAAAACTGTTTTTT.

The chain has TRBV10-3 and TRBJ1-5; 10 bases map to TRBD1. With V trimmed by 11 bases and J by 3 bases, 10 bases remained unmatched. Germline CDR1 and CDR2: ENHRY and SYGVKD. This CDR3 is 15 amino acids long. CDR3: CASAPGTGVNQPQHF. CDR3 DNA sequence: TGTGCCTCAGCCCCCGGGACAGGGGTCAATCAGCCCCAGCATTTT.

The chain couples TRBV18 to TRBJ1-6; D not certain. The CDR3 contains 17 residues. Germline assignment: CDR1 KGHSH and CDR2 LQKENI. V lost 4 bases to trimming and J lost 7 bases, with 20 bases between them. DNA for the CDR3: TGTGCCAGCTCACAAACATCGGGCTATATACCGAATTCACCCCTCCACTTT. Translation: CASSQTSGYIPNSPLHF.

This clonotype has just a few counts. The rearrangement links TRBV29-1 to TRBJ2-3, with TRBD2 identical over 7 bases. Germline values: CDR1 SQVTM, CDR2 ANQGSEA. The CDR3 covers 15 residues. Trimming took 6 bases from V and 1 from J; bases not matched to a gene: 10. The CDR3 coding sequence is TGCAGCGTCACCCTAGCGGCTCTACGCACAGATACGCAGTATTTT. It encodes CSVTLAALRTDTQYF.

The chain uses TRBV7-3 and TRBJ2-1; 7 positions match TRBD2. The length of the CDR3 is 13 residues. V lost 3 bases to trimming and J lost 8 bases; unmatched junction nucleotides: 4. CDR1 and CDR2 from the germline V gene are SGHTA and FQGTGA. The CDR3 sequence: CASSFGGVDEQFF. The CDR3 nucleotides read TGTGCCAGCAGCTTTGGGGGGGTCGATGAGCAGTTCTTC.